This TCR beta chain was sequenced in a study of monozygotic twins with inflammatory bowel disease. A word on this clonotype: Antigen unknown.

General study points: Healthy twins shared more clonotypes with others than IBD patients, most markedly active ones. Extra variability in the repertoires of patients may have come from differing immunosuppressive treatments.

Samples each yielded cDNA through eight separate reactions. TCRdb reworked the 5' RACE reads into one entry per CDR3 protein, no DNA. This sample's table reports around 210,000 distinct CDR3 sequences. The CDR3 covers 12 residues. Germline V gene sequence: CDR1 SEHNR, CDR2 FQNEAQ (reference sequence). Researchers collected 2 to 2.5 ml of blood per donor. The gene calls are TRBV7-9 and TRBJ1-5; TCRdb returns TRBD1, unconfirmable since there is no DNA. Sequenced material: blood. The sequence was obtained from a human donor with ulcerative colitis or Crohn's disease, or a healthy co-twin of an affected twin (not recorded which). The CDR3 here is CASTPGGEPQHF.